What follows are 4 T cell receptor beta chains derived from one specimen sequenced in a study of cytomegalovirus exposure and HLA in healthy donors. The primer mix had 60 Vbeta and 13 Jbeta primers. Here immunoSEQ multiplex PCR was the method, and the copy in TCRdb shows in-frame clones only, minus some. The table has some 20,000 clones, 65% to 75% seen once. The sequenced sample was PBMCs. Source of these receptors: a man between 18 and 29 years old in good health and CMV-seronegative.

V and J are TRBV25-1 and TRBJ1-1; tentatively, D is TRBD1 (6 bases). The V and J ends lost 7 bases and 3 bases respectively, with 15 bases between them. Germline V gene sequence: CDR1 MGHDK, CDR2 SYGVNS. CDR3 length: 14 amino acids. DNA of the CDR3: TGTGCCAGCAATGGGGGGGGCGGGTACACTGAAGCTTTCTTT. The encoded protein is CASNGGGGYTEAFF.

The rearrangement links TRBV4-1 to TRBJ2-6; 8 bases are shared with TRBD2. The germline V gene has CDR1 MGHRA and CDR2 YSYEKL. This CDR3 comprises 19 residues. V was clipped by 1 base and J by 0 bases; unmatched bases: 8. The CDR3 DNA reads as TGCGCCAGCAGCCAAGTTGGTCGGGGGGGAAGCTCTGGGGCCAACGTCCTGACTTTC. This translates into CASSQVGRGGSSGANVLTF.

The chain employs TRBV25-1 and TRBJ1-1, with unresolved D. The CDR3 loop spans 14 amino acids. The V gene lost 1 base and the J gene lost 4 bases, with 10 bases spanning the gap. Germline CDR1 MGHDK, CDR2 SYGVNS. CDR3 in amino acids: CASSELQASTEAFF. The CDR3 bases are TGTGCCAGCAGTGAATTGCAGGCATCCACTGAAGCTTTCTTT.

This clone has a single count. The J gene is TRBJ2-7, the V gene TRBV29-1; maybe TRBD1 (6 bases). Germline loops: CDR1 SQVTM, CDR2 ANQGSEA. The CDR3 spans 12 residues. V was pared by 5 bases and J by 0 bases, with 8 bases between. CDR3 in amino acids: CSVRQDSYEQYF. The CDR3 nucleotides are TGCAGCGTTAGACAGGACTCCTACGAGCAGTACTTC.